Following are 22 T cell receptor beta chains from one sample sequenced in a study of technical replicates of blood from several donors. Profiling relied on immunoSEQ multiplex PCR, and the TCRdb table lists in-frame clones only, not all of them. The sample lists around 84,000 clones, nearly 98% seen once, with approximately 0.15% in the top ten. The sequencing input was T cells isolated from PBMCs. Every receptor here comes from a human donor in good health.

The chain uses TRBV10-3 and TRBJ2-3; D may be TRBD1 (5 bases). Germline CDR1 and CDR2: ENHRY and SYGVKD. V lost 4 bases to trimming and J lost 0 bases, with 8 bases between them. The length of the CDR3 is 14 residues. CDR3 sequence reads: CAISGQGSTDTQYF. The CDR3 DNA follows: TGTGCCATCAGTGGCCAGGGCAGCACAGATACGCAGTATTTT.

The CDR3 DNA sequence: TGTGCCAGCCCAGGGGGTAGCGCAGATACGCAGTATTTT. It specifies CASPGGSADTQYF. The rearrangement joins TRBV11-2 to TRBJ2-3; 7 bases are a match to TRBD1. The V segment lost 8 bases and the J segment 4 bases; nucleotides outside the gene matches: 6. The CDR3 covers 13 residues. Per germline, CDR1 SGHAT and CDR2 FQNNGV.

The gene calls are TRBV15 and TRBJ1-2; D is undetermined. Trimming stripped 0 bases from V and 8 bases from J, with 10 bases between. Looked up from germline, CDR1 is LNHNV and CDR2 is YYDKDF (reference sequence). The CDR3 sequence is 13 residues long. CDR3 sequence: CATSRDEGWGYTF. CDR3 nucleotides: TGTGCCACCAGCAGAGATGAGGGCTGGGGCTACACCTTC.

This chain connects TRBV28 to TRBJ2-1; 15 bases are shared with TRBD2. With V trimmed by 6 bases and J by 7 bases, 7 bases remained unmatched. The germline gives CDR1 MDHEN, CDR2 SYDVKM. The CDR3 contains 16 residues. In nucleotides, the CDR3 is TGTGCCAGCAGGCCTACCGGGACTAGCGGGAGGAATGAGCAGTTCTTC. Amino acids: CASRPTGTSGRNEQFF.

The chain joins TRBV19 to TRBJ1-5, with TRBD1 as a possible D gene (5 bases). Trimming pared 7 bases from V and 0 bases from J, leaving 10 bases between. The CDR3 contains 14 residues. Germline-derived CDR1 and CDR2 are LNHDA and SQIVND (reference sequence). The CDR3 sequence: CASTGVYSNQPQHF. Written as DNA, the CDR3 is TGTGCCAGTACGGGGGTTTATAGCAATCAGCCCCAGCATTTT.

The chain links TRBV5-6 to TRBJ2-3; tentatively, D is TRBD1 (6 bases). The germline V gene encodes CDR1 SGHDT and CDR2 YYEEEE. V was trimmed by 4 bases and J by 9 bases, leaving 18 bases between them. CDR3 length equals 14 residues. CDR3 sequence reads: CASSPDLTGTTQYF. CDR3 nucleotide sequence: TGTGCCAGCAGCCCTGACCTAACAGGGACCACGCAGTATTTT.

In this sample, this clone turned up once. The chain has TRBV7-8 and TRBJ1-5; D perhaps matches TRBD1 (5 bases). Germline CDR1 and CDR2: SGHVS and FQNEAQ. Trimming left V 5 bases short and J 2 bases short, with 13 bases between. The CDR3 loop spans 15 amino acids. CDR3 region: CASSPRDSRNQPQHF. The CDR3, as DNA: TGTGCCAGCAGCCCCCGCGACAGTCGCAATCAGCCCCAGCATTTT.

The chain carries TRBV27 and TRBJ2-1, with D perhaps TRBD1 (6 bases). Germline assignment: CDR1 MNHEY and CDR2 SMNVEV (reference sequence). Trimming cost V 5 bases and J 8 bases, with 22 bases left between them. CDR3 size: 16 residues. The CDR3 reads CASSPVVEGVKDEQFF. DNA for the CDR3: TGTGCCAGCAGTCCCGTTGTCGAGGGGGTCAAGGATGAGCAGTTCTTC.

The chain combines TRBV6-5 with TRBJ1-2; TRBD1 matches 7 bases. Trimming cost V 6 bases and J 4 bases; bases outside gene matches: 8. Germline loops: CDR1 MNHEY, CDR2 SVGAGI. The CDR3 runs to 14 residues. The CDR3 sequence is CASRETGPLYGYTF. Here the CDR3 DNA reads TGTGCCAGCAGAGAGACAGGGCCCCTCTATGGCTACACCTTC.

V gene TRBV29-1 combines with J gene TRBJ2-7; the match to TRBD1 covers 7 bases. Germline CDR1 and CDR2: SQVTM and ANQGSEA. There are 14 residues in the CDR3. With V trimmed by 4 bases and J by 1 base, 7 bases remained unmatched. The CDR3 DNA reads as TGCAGCGTTGCGGACCACAGGGGTTCCTACGAGCAGTACTTC. Protein sequence: CSVADHRGSYEQYF.

V is TRBV4-1 and J is TRBJ1-1; 9 bases match TRBD1. In germline, CDR1 is MGHRA, CDR2 YSYEKL. Losses at the gene ends were 1 base for V and 5 bases for J; bases not matched to a gene: 11. There are 17 residues in the CDR3. Here the CDR3 reads CASSQGDRVFEGTEAFF. The CDR3, as DNA: TGCGCCAGCAGCCAAGGGGACAGGGTCTTTGAGGGGACTGAAGCTTTCTTT.

The DNA for the CDR3 is TGTGCCAGCAGTTACAGGGGGCACTACGAGCAGTACTTC. The encoded protein is CASSYRGHYEQYF. This chain uses TRBV6-5 with TRBJ2-7; TRBD1 matches at 7 bases. There are 13 residues in the CDR3. Germline CDR1 and CDR2: MNHEY and SVGAGI. Germline trimming cut 2 bases from V and 3 bases from J; bases unmatched to any gene: 1.

V is TRBV6-6 and J is TRBJ2-7; the D gene is possibly TRBD1 (6 bases). This CDR3 is built from 14 residues. The V gene lost 0 bases and the J gene lost 3 bases, with 9 bases spanning the gap. The germline CDR1 and CDR2 sequences are MNHNY and SVGAGI (reference sequence). CDR3 coding DNA: TGTGCCAGCAGTTACTCGGCAGGGGACTACGAGCAGTACTTC. It codes for CASSYSAGDYEQYF.

This clone was detected once. The rearrangement uses TRBV30 and TRBJ1-2; 10 bases are a match to TRBD1. The germline gives CDR1 GTSNPN, CDR2 SVGIG (reference sequence). Germline trimming cut 5 bases from V and 10 bases from J; bases unmatched to any gene: 7. The CDR3 sequence is 12 residues long. The DNA for the CDR3 is TGTGCCTGGGACGGGACAGGGGATAACTACACCTTC. Its protein is CAWDGTGDNYTF. Combining the CDR3 with reference TRBV30 and TRBJ1-2 gives the whole variable domain SQTIHQWPATLVQPVGSPLSLECTVEGTSNPNLYWYRQAAGRGLQLLFYSVGIGQISSEVPQNLSASRPQDRQFILSSKKLLLSDSGFYLCAWDGTGDNYTFGSGTRLTVV.

The chain has TRBV6-6 and TRBJ2-3, with D perhaps matching TRBD2 (6 bases). Per germline, CDR1 MNHNY and CDR2 SVGAGI (reference sequence). The CDR3 loop spans 16 amino acids. V lost 5 bases and J lost 0, with 15 bases in between. CDR3 sequence: CASSPEPGTSTDTQYF. DNA for the CDR3: TGTGCCAGCAGTCCAGAACCTGGGACTAGCACAGATACGCAGTATTTT.

The V call is TRBV6-1, the J call TRBJ2-1, with 9 bases aligning to TRBD1. The CDR3 runs to 14 residues. CDR1 MNHNS and CDR2 SASEGT come from the germline V gene. The V gene end was trimmed by 6 bases and the J gene end by 5 bases; junction bases not matched to a gene: 5. The chain's CDR3 is CASRDRGGNNEQFF. The CDR3 coding sequence is TGTGCCAGCAGGGACAGGGGAGGGAACAATGAGCAGTTCTTC.

The rearrangement uses TRBV7-9 and TRBJ1-1; D unresolved. The V gene's germline CDR1 is SEHNR and CDR2 FQNEAQ (reference sequence). The CDR3 consists of 11 residues. Trimming pared 3 bases from V and 6 bases from J, leaving 5 bases between. CDR3 amino acids: CASSLRAEAFF. The CDR3 coding sequence is TGTGCCAGCAGCTTGAGGGCTGAAGCTTTCTTT.

The gene calls are TRBV4-1 and TRBJ1-6; maybe TRBD1 (5 bases). The germline gives CDR1 MGHRA, CDR2 YSYEKL. V shed 1 base and J shed 9 bases, with 13 bases lying between them. The CDR3 length is 15 residues. Written as DNA, the CDR3 is TGCGCCAGCAGCCAAGTAGCATTGGGGCCTTCACCCCTCCACTTT. Translation gives CASSQVALGPSPLHF.

For the CDR3, the DNA is TGCAGCGCCGGGGAAAACTACGAGCAGTACTTC. Its translation: CSAGENYEQYF. The chain couples TRBV29-1 to TRBJ2-7, with D perhaps matching TRBD2 (5 bases). V gave up 7 bases and J gave up 3 bases, with 10 bases separating them. Germline V gives CDR1 SQVTM, CDR2 ANQGSEA. The CDR3 covers 11 residues.

The chain carries TRBV18 and TRBJ1-3; D is unclear. The CDR3 totals 15 residues. V gave up 2 bases and J gave up 0 bases, with 8 bases separating them. CDR1 and CDR2 (germline): KGHSH, LQKENI. DNA of the CDR3: TGTGCCAGCTCACCATCGTCAGGCTCTGGAAACACCATATATTTT. Protein product: CASSPSSGSGNTIYF. Drawing the rest from reference TRBV18 and TRBJ1-3, the complete variable domain is NAGVMQNPRHLVRRRGQEARLRCSPMKGHSHVYWYRQLPEEGLKFMVYLQKENIIDESGMPKERFSAEFPKEGPSILRIQQVVRGDSAAYFCASSPSSGSGNTIYFGEGSWLTVV.

Here the CDR3 reads CASRRGGTGGPEAFF. Here the CDR3 DNA reads TGTGCCAGCAGACGGGGGGGGACAGGGGGCCCTGAAGCTTTCTTT. The chain recombines TRBV6-5 with TRBJ1-1, with 12 nucleotides matching TRBD1. There are 15 residues in the CDR3. The V gene end was trimmed by 6 bases and the J gene end by 6 bases; junction bases not matched to a gene: 8. CDR1 is MNHEY and CDR2 is SVGAGI in the germline V gene.

J is TRBJ2-5 and V is TRBV10-2, with TRBD2 matching 8 bases. The CDR3 contains 11 residues. CDR1 is WSHSY, CDR2 SAAADI, per germline. In nucleotides, the CDR3 is TGCGGTAGCGGGAACCAAGAGACCCAGTACTTC. Encoded protein: CGSGNQETQYF.